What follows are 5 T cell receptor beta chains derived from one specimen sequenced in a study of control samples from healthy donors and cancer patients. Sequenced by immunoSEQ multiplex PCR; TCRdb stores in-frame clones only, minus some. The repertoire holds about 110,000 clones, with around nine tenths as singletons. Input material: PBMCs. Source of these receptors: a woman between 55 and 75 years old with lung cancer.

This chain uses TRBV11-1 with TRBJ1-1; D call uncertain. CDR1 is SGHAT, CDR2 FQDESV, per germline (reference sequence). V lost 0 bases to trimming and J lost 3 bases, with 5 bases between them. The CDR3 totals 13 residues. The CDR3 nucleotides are TGTGCCAGCAGCTTAGCGCTCTACACTGAAGCTTTCTTT. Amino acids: CASSLALYTEAFF. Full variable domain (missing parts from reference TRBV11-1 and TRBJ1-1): EAEVAQSPRYKITEKSQAVAFWCDPISGHATLYWYRQILGQGPELLVQFQDESVVDDSQLPKDRFSAERLKGVDSTLKIQPAELGDSAMYLCASSLALYTEAFFGQGTRLTVV.

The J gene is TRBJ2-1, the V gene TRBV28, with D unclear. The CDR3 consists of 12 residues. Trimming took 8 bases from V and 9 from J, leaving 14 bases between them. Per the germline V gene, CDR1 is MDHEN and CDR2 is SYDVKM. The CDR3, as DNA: TGTGCCAGCTTGTTGAGTGATGGTGAGCAGTTCTTC. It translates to CASLLSDGEQFF.

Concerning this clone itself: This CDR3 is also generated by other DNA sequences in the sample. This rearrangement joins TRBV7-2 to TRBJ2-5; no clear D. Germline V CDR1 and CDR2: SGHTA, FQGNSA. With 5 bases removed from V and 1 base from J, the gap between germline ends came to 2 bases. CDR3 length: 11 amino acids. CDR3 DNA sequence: TGTGCCAGCAGCCTCCAAGAGACCCAGTACTTC. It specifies CASSLQETQYF.

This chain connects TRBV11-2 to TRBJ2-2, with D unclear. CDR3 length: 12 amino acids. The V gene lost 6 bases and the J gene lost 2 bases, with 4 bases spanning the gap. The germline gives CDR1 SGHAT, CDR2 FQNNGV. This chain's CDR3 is CASSFNTGELFF. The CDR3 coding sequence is TGTGCCAGCAGTTTCAACACCGGGGAGCTGTTTTTT. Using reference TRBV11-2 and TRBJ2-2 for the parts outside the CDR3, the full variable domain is EAGVAQSPRYKIIEKRQSVAFWCNPISGHATLYWYQQILGQGPKLLIQFQNNGVVDDSQLPKDRFSAERLKGVDSTLKIQPAKLEDSAVYLCASSFNTGELFFGEGSRLTVL.

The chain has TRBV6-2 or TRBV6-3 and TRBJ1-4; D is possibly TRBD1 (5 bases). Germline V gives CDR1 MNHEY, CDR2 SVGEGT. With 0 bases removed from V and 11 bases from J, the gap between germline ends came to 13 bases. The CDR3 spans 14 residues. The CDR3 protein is CASSYSNRGLKLFF. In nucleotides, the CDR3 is TGTGCCAGCAGTTACTCGAATAGGGGCTTGAAACTGTTTTTT.